The rows below give T cell receptor beta chains drawn from one sample of a study of blood T cell repertoires in COVID-19. This table comes from immunoSEQ multiplex PCR, and its TCRdb copy is limited to in-frame clones, with some not included. The sample gives tens of thousands of clones, more than 70% of which show up once; under 8% is in the top ten. Input material: peripheral blood. The receptor source for this set is a man aged 45-65 years with active COVID-19. CDR3s include the opening cysteine and the closing phenylalanine or tryptophan. A D gene is named only where the DNA matches it firmly. Expanded clones get a size class; other rows say once, few or many, or leave the size out.

j_call: TRBJ2-3; d_call: TRBD2; clone_size: .; v_call: TRBV19; cdr3_length: 16; cdr3_nt: TGTGCCAGTAGTGACCGGAGGGGCGGGAGGGCCTTTACGCAGTATTTT; cdr3_aa: CASSDRRGGRAFTQYF
j_call: TRBJ1-6; d_call: TRBD1; clone_size: .; v_call: TRBV24-1; cdr3_length: 14; cdr3_nt: TGTGCCACCAGTGCGGGACAGGGCAATTCACCCCTCCACTTT; cdr3_aa: CATSAGQGNSPLHF
j_call: TRBJ1-2; d_call: .; clone_size: .; v_call: TRBV9; cdr3_length: 14; cdr3_nt: TGTGCCAGCAGCGTAGGGGAGTTCTCCTGGGGCTACACCTTC; cdr3_aa: CASSVGEFSWGYTF
j_call: TRBJ2-4; d_call: .; clone_size: .; v_call: TRBV3-1/TRBV3-2; cdr3_length: 18; cdr3_nt: TGTGCCAGCAGCCAAGAGTGGGCCCTCGGGAATTCCAAAAACATTCAGTACTTC; cdr3_aa: CASSQEWALGNSKNIQYF
j_call: TRBJ2-7; d_call: TRBD1; clone_size: .; v_call: TRBV29-1; cdr3_length: 15; cdr3_nt: TGCAGCGTTGTTGTTTGGGACAGGGCAGTCCACGAGCAGTACTTC; cdr3_aa: CSVVVWDRAVHEQYF
j_call: TRBJ2-1; d_call: .; clone_size: .; v_call: TRBV10-2; cdr3_length: 13; cdr3_nt: TGCGCCGCTCGGACTAATGGGAACAATGAGCAGTTCTTC; cdr3_aa: CAARTNGNNEQFF
j_call: TRBJ2-1; d_call: .; clone_size: .; v_call: TRBV11-2; cdr3_length: 16; cdr3_nt: TGTGCCAGCAGCCCCCGCCTGGGAGCCATCTACAATGAGCAGTTCTTC; cdr3_aa: CASSPRLGAIYNEQFF
j_call: TRBJ1-4; d_call: TRBD1; clone_size: once; v_call: TRBV9; cdr3_length: 16; cdr3_nt: TGTGCCAGCAGCGTCACTCCAGGGGGGACGTATGAAAAACTGTTTTTT; cdr3_aa: CASSVTPGGTYEKLFF
j_call: TRBJ1-5; d_call: TRBD1; clone_size: .; v_call: TRBV6-2/TRBV6-3; cdr3_length: 14; cdr3_nt: TGTGCCAGCAGTGCCGGGACAGCGAATCAGCCCCAGCATTTT; cdr3_aa: CASSAGTANQPQHF
j_call: TRBJ2-1; d_call: .; clone_size: .; v_call: TRBV5-6; cdr3_length: 16; cdr3_nt: TGTGCCAGCAGCTATTCGGCCGGACTCTCGTACAATGAGCAGTTCTTC; cdr3_aa: CASSYSAGLSYNEQFF
j_call: TRBJ1-5; d_call: .; clone_size: few; v_call: TRBV27; cdr3_length: 13; cdr3_nt: TGTGCCAGCAGTCAAGACAGGAATCAGCCCCAGCATTTT; cdr3_aa: CASSQDRNQPQHF
j_call: TRBJ2-2; d_call: .; clone_size: .; v_call: TRBV5-1; cdr3_length: 15; cdr3_nt: TGCGCCAGCAGCTTGTTCGGTGTCAACACCGGGGAGCTGTTTTTT; cdr3_aa: CASSLFGVNTGELFF
j_call: TRBJ2-7; d_call: TRBD1; clone_size: .; v_call: TRBV5-6; cdr3_length: 13; cdr3_nt: TGTGCCAGCAGCGAAGGGACAGGGTACGAGCAGTACTTC; cdr3_aa: CASSEGTGYEQYF
j_call: TRBJ2-7; d_call: .; clone_size: .; v_call: TRBV19; cdr3_length: 15; cdr3_nt: TGTGCCAGTAGTCCCCGAGAGGGGGGGGTTTACGAGCAGTACTTC; cdr3_aa: CASSPREGGVYEQYF
j_call: TRBJ1-3; d_call: TRBD1; clone_size: .; v_call: TRBV18; cdr3_length: 13; cdr3_nt: TGTGCCACCCGACAGGGGGATGGAAACACCATATATTTT; cdr3_aa: CATRQGDGNTIYF
j_call: TRBJ2-5; d_call: .; clone_size: .; v_call: TRBV5-6; cdr3_length: 15; cdr3_nt: TGTGCCAGCAGCTTGGGTAGCGTGAGGCGGCAGACCCAGTACTTC; cdr3_aa: CASSLGSVRRQTQYF
j_call: TRBJ1-6; d_call: TRBD1; clone_size: .; v_call: TRBV27; cdr3_length: 14; cdr3_nt: TGTGCCAGCAGTAAGGGACAGGTCAATTCACCCCTCCACTTT; cdr3_aa: CASSKGQVNSPLHF
j_call: TRBJ2-3; d_call: TRBD2; clone_size: .; v_call: TRBV11-3; cdr3_length: 16; cdr3_nt: TGTGCCAGCCGCGAGGTACTAGCGGGAGAGGCAGATACGCAGTATTTT; cdr3_aa: CASREVLAGEADTQYF
j_call: TRBJ2-3; d_call: .; clone_size: .; v_call: TRBV7-3; cdr3_length: 15; cdr3_nt: TGTGCCAGCAGCCCATCACGGGGAGTCACAGATACGCAGTATTTT; cdr3_aa: CASSPSRGVTDTQYF
j_call: TRBJ2-3; d_call: TRBD1; clone_size: once; v_call: TRBV29-1; cdr3_length: 13; cdr3_nt: TGCAGCGCCCTCGACAGGGAATTTGATACGCAGTATTTT; cdr3_aa: CSALDREFDTQYF
j_call: TRBJ2-7; d_call: TRBD2; clone_size: .; v_call: TRBV7-6; cdr3_length: 15; cdr3_nt: TGTGCCAGCAGCCCTCTAGCGGGACTGTCCTACGAGCAGTACTTC; cdr3_aa: CASSPLAGLSYEQYF
j_call: TRBJ1-4; d_call: TRBD1; clone_size: .; v_call: TRBV6-5; cdr3_length: 16; cdr3_nt: TGTGCCAGCAGTTCCGATCCGACAGGGGCCGCCTGGGAACTGTTTTTT; cdr3_aa: CASSSDPTGAAWELFF
j_call: TRBJ2-4; d_call: .; clone_size: .; v_call: TRBV18; cdr3_length: 17; cdr3_nt: TGTGCCAGCTCACAAAGACAGGTACCCGTAGCCAAAAACATTCAGTACTTC; cdr3_aa: CASSQRQVPVAKNIQYF
j_call: TRBJ2-1; d_call: .; clone_size: .; v_call: TRBV3-1/TRBV3-2; cdr3_length: 12; cdr3_nt: TGTGCCAGCAGCCAAGGGACAGCGGAGCAGTTCTTC; cdr3_aa: CASSQGTAEQFF
j_call: TRBJ1-6; d_call: .; clone_size: .; v_call: TRBV11-2; cdr3_length: 19; cdr3_nt: TGTGCCAGCAGCCCGTACCGGGGACAACTCAGCTCCTATAATTCACCCCTCCACTTT; cdr3_aa: CASSPYRGQLSSYNSPLHF
j_call: TRBJ2-1; d_call: .; clone_size: .; v_call: TRBV29-1; cdr3_length: 14; cdr3_nt: TGCAGCGTTGCCCGGGGAAACGAGATCAATGAGCAGTTCTTC; cdr3_aa: CSVARGNEINEQFF
j_call: TRBJ1-1; d_call: TRBD1; clone_size: .; v_call: TRBV19; cdr3_length: 14; cdr3_nt: TGTGCCAGTAGTATTAGGGACAGGAACACTGAAGCTTTCTTT; cdr3_aa: CASSIRDRNTEAFF
j_call: TRBJ1-1; d_call: .; clone_size: .; v_call: TRBV7-6; cdr3_length: 16; cdr3_nt: TGTGCCAGCAGCCCGGGATCCTCTTTAATGAACACTGAAGCTTTCTTT; cdr3_aa: CASSPGSSLMNTEAFF
j_call: TRBJ2-3; d_call: .; clone_size: once; v_call: TRBV24-1; cdr3_length: 14; cdr3_nt: TGTGCCACCAAAGGGACAATAAGCACAGATACGCAGTATTTT; cdr3_aa: CATKGTISTDTQYF
j_call: TRBJ1-5; d_call: .; clone_size: .; v_call: TRBV7-2; cdr3_length: 14; cdr3_nt: TGTGCCAGCAGCTCATACTATAGCAATCAGCCCCAGCATTTT; cdr3_aa: CASSSYYSNQPQHF
j_call: TRBJ2-4; d_call: .; clone_size: .; v_call: TRBV3-1/TRBV3-2; cdr3_length: 14; cdr3_nt: TGTGCCAGCAGCCAAGTGACAGGCCCGGGGATTCAGTACTTC; cdr3_aa: CASSQVTGPGIQYF
j_call: TRBJ1-2; d_call: .; clone_size: .; v_call: TRBV19; cdr3_length: 16; cdr3_nt: TGTGCCAGTAGTATGGGGGGAACAAAAAGGGGCTATGGCTACACCTTC; cdr3_aa: CASSMGGTKRGYGYTF
j_call: TRBJ2-1; d_call: .; clone_size: .; v_call: TRBV3-1/TRBV3-2; cdr3_length: 15; cdr3_nt: TGTGCCAGCAGCCAAGAAAGGAGGGAGGAAGGTGAGCAGTTCTTC; cdr3_aa: CASSQERREEGEQFF
j_call: TRBJ1-1; d_call: TRBD1; clone_size: once; v_call: TRBV9; cdr3_length: 13; cdr3_nt: TGTGCCAGCAGCGAATCGACAGGGACGCAAGCTTTCTTT; cdr3_aa: CASSESTGTQAFF
j_call: TRBJ2-5; d_call: .; clone_size: .; v_call: TRBV29-1; cdr3_length: 13; cdr3_nt: TGCAGCGTTGAACGGTCTGGTAAAGAGACCCAGTACTTC; cdr3_aa: CSVERSGKETQYF
j_call: TRBJ2-1; d_call: .; clone_size: .; v_call: TRBV6-1; cdr3_length: 16; cdr3_nt: TGTGCCAGCAGTGACCTTTTTTACAGTCTTGGCAATGAGCAGTTCTTC; cdr3_aa: CASSDLFYSLGNEQFF
j_call: TRBJ1-3; d_call: .; clone_size: .; v_call: TRBV29-1; cdr3_length: 15; cdr3_nt: TGCAGCGTTGATTCCAGGGGTGCACTTGGAAACACCATATATTTT; cdr3_aa: CSVDSRGALGNTIYF
j_call: TRBJ2-5; d_call: .; clone_size: .; v_call: TRBV23-1; cdr3_length: 15; cdr3_nt: TGCGCCAGCAGTCAATCCCCAACAGGGTGGGAGACCCAGTACTTC; cdr3_aa: CASSQSPTGWETQYF
j_call: TRBJ2-1; d_call: TRBD2; clone_size: .; v_call: TRBV6-5; cdr3_length: 14; cdr3_nt: TGTGCCAGCAGGACTAGCGGGAGTATCTATGAGCAGTTCTTC; cdr3_aa: CASRTSGSIYEQFF
j_call: TRBJ1-2; d_call: .; clone_size: once; v_call: TRBV5-6; cdr3_length: 13; cdr3_nt: TGTGCCAGCAGCTTGGGCCAGAACTATGGCTACACCTTC; cdr3_aa: CASSLGQNYGYTF
j_call: TRBJ1-3; d_call: .; clone_size: .; v_call: TRBV14; cdr3_length: 12; cdr3_nt: TGTGCCAGCAGCCCTTCTGGAAACACCATATATTTT; cdr3_aa: CASSPSGNTIYF
j_call: TRBJ1-6; d_call: TRBD1; clone_size: .; v_call: TRBV5-4; cdr3_length: 16; cdr3_nt: TGTGCCAGCAGCTCTAAGGGGGCGCCCCCTAATTCACCCCTCCACTTT; cdr3_aa: CASSSKGAPPNSPLHF
j_call: TRBJ2-5; d_call: TRBD2; clone_size: .; v_call: TRBV5-4; cdr3_length: 16; cdr3_nt: TGTGCCAGCAGCTTGGATAGCGGGGGGGCCGGGGAGACCCAGTACTTC; cdr3_aa: CASSLDSGGAGETQYF
j_call: TRBJ1-5; d_call: .; clone_size: .; v_call: TRBV5-6; cdr3_length: 16; cdr3_nt: TGTGCCAGCAGCTTATATGAAGGGGCGTGGGGTCAGCCCCAGCATTTT; cdr3_aa: CASSLYEGAWGQPQHF
j_call: TRBJ2-2; d_call: TRBD2; clone_size: .; v_call: TRBV5-1; cdr3_length: 16; cdr3_nt: TGCGCCAGCAGCTTTAGGCTAGCGGGGAACACCGGGGAGCTGTTTTTT; cdr3_aa: CASSFRLAGNTGELFF